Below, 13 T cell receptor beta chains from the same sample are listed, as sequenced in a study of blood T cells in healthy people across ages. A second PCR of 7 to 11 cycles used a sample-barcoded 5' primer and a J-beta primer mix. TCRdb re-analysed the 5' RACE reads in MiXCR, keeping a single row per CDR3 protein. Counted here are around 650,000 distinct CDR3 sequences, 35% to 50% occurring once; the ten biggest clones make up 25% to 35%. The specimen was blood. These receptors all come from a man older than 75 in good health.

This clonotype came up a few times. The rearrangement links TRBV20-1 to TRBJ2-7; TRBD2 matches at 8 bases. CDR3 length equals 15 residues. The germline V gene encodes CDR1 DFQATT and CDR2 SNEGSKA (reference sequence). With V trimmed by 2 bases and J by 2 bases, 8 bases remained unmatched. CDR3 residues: CSARPASGPTYEQYF. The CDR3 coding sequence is TGCAGTGCTAGACCCGCTAGCGGGCCAACCTACGAGCAGTACTTC.

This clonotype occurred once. CDR3 protein: CSGRDRGLQETQYF. CDR3 nucleotide sequence: TGCAGTGGCCGCGACAGGGGGCTTCAAGAGACCCAGTACTTC. The chain joins TRBV20-1 to TRBJ2-5; 10 nucleotides agree with TRBD1. V lost 7 bases and J lost 2; bases outside the gene matches: 7. Germline loops: CDR1 DFQATT, CDR2 SNEGSKA (reference sequence). This CDR3 region has 14 residues.

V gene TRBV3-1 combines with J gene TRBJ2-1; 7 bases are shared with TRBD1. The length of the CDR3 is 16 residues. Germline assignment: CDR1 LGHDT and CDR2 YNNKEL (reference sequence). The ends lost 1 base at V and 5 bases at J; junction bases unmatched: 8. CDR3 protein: CASSQAVGTANNEQFF. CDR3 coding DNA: TGTGCCAGCAGCCAAGCGGTCGGGACAGCGAACAATGAGCAGTTCTTC.

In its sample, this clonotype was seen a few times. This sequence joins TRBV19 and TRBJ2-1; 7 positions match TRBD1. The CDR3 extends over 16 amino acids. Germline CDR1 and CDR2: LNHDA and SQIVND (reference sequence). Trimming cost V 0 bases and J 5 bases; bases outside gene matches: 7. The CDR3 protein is CASSIDGTGVNNEQFF. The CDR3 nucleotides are TGTGCCAGTAGTATAGATGGCACAGGGGTAAACAATGAGCAGTTCTTC.

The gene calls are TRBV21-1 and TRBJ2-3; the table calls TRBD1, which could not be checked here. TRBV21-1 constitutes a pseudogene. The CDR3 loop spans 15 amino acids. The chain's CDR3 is CASSFRQGAKDTQYF. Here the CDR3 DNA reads TGTGCCAGCAGTTTTCGACAGGGGGCGAAAGATACGCAGTATTTT.

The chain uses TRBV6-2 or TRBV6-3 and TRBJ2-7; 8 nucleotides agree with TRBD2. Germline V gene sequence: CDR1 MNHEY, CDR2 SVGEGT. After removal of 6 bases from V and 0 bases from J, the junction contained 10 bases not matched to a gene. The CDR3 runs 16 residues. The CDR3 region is CASSNPLAASSYEQYF. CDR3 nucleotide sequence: TGTGCCAGCAGCAACCCACTAGCGGCGAGCTCCTACGAGCAGTACTTC.

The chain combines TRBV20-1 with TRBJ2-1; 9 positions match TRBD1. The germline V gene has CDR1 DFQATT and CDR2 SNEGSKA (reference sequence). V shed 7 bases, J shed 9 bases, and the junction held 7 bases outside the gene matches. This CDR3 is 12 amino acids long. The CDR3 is CSEQGQGLEQFF. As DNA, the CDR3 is TGCAGTGAGCAGGGACAGGGTCTTGAGCAGTTCTTC.

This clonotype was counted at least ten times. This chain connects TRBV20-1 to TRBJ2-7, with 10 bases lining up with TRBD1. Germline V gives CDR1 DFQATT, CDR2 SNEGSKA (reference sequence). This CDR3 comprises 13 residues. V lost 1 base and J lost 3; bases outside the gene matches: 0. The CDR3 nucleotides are TGCAGTGCTAGAGGGACAGGGGGCTACGAGCAGTACTTC. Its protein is CSARGTGGYEQYF.

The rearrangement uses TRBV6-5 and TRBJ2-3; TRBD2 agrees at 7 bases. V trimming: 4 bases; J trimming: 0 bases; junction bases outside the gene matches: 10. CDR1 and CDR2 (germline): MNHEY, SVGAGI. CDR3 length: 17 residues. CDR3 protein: CASSLGGGRYSTDTQYF. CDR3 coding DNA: TGTGCCAGCAGTTTAGGAGGCGGGAGATATAGCACAGATACGCAGTATTTT.

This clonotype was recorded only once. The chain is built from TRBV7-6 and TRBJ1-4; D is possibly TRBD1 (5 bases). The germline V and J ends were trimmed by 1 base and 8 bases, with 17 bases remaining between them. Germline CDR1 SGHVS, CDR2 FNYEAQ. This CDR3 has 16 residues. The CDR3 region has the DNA TGTGCCAGCAGCTTAGTAACTCAGGGCGGGAGCGAAAAACTGTTTTTT. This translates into CASSLVTQGGSEKLFF.

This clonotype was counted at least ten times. CDR3 coding DNA: TGCAGTGCTAGGACTCCCACAGAGACCCAAGAGACCCAGTACTTC. It codes for CSARTPTETQETQYF. This chain links TRBV20-1 with TRBJ2-5; D remains ambiguous. The germline CDR1 and CDR2 sequences are DFQATT and SNEGSKA (reference sequence). V lost 3 bases, J lost 1 base, and 15 bases lay in between. This CDR3 comprises 15 residues.

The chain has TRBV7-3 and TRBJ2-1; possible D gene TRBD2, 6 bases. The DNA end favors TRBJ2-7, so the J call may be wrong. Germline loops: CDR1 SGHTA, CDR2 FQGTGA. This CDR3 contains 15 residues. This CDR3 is CASSLTPGLNNEQYF. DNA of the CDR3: TGTGCCAGCAGCTTAACACCGGGACTGAACAATGAGCAGTACTTC.

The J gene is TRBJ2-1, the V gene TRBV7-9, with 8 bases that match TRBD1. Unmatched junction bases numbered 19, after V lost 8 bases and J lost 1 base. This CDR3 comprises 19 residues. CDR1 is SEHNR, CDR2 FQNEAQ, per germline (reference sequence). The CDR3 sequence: CASGPPAEDREYSYNEQFF. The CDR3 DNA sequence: TGTGCCAGCGGACCCCCGGCCGAGGACAGGGAGTATTCCTACAATGAGCAGTTCTTC.